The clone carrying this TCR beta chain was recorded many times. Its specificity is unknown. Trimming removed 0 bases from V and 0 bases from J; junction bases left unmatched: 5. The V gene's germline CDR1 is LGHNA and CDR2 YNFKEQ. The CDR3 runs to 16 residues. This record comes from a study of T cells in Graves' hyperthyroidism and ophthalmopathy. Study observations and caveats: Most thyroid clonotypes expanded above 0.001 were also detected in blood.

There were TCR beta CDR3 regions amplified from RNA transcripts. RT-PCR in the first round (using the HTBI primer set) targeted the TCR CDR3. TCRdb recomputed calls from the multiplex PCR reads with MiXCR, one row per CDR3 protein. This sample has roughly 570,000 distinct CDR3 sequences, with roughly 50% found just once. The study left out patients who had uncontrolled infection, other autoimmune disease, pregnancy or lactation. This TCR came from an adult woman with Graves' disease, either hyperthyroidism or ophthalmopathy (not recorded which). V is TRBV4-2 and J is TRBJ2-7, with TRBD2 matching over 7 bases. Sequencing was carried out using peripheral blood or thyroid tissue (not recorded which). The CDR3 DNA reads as TGTGCCAGCAGCCAAGATCGGGGCGGGAGCTCCTACGAGCAGTACTTC. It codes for CASSQDRGGSSYEQYF.